The following is a T cell receptor (beta chain) sequence with its context. Its target antigen remains unknown. No much larger clonotype is one base removed from it; base qualities were not supplied. Patients with a history of autoimmune disease or receiving systemic immunosuppression were excluded from the trial. Peripheral blood for TCR sequencing was drawn from every dose cohort at baseline, at cycle 4 day 1 and at cycle 7 day 1. The samples were drawn from a first-in-human, open-label, multicenter phase I dose-escalation trial of ivuxolimab. The trial enrolled adults with locally advanced or metastatic head and neck squamous cell, hepatocellular, melanoma or renal cell carcinoma. Before TCR sequencing, CD4+ T cells and CD8+ T cells from peripheral blood were sorted into separate populations. The sample originates from a study of OX40 agonist ivuxolimab in advanced cancers. Concerning the study at large: Ivuxolimab, which targeted the costimulatory receptor OX40 (CD134), was an agonistic, fully human IgG2 monoclonal antibody. Partial responses were achieved by three dose-escalation patients, of whom one had hepatocellular carcinoma and two had cutaneous melanoma. Intravenous ivuxolimab was administered to patients every 2 weeks at six dose levels: 0.01, 0.1, 0.3, 1.5, 3 and 10 mg/kg. The paper describes the monotherapy dose-escalation part (N of about 52 patients) of the phase I trial of ivuxolimab. Patients were allowed to have had prior anti-PD-1, anti-PD-L1 or anti-CTLA-4 therapy, and approximately 41% of the dose-escalation patients had previously received checkpoint inhibitors. Peripheral TCRbeta sequencing aimed to test whether ivuxolimab altered TCR sequence diversity and caused clonal T-cell expansion. In the dose-escalation cohort, 65% to 85% of patients were male, and the mean age was roughly 56 years with a range of roughly 20 to 85. Of the roughly 54 dose-escalation patients, hepatocellular carcinoma was present in about 20, melanoma in around 15, renal cell carcinoma in 9 and head and neck cancer in 9. The full study reports these points: After ivuxolimab, expanded clones were on average more numerous among CD8+ T cells than among CD4+ T cells. The antigen specificity of the peripheral T cells that underwent clonal expansion was not determined. Low levels of normalized T-cell clonal expansion were also seen in some patients who did not respond. In the 0.1-3.0 mg/kg groups, partial responders had among the lowest normalized peripheral clonal expansion, particularly in CD8+ T cells. At doses of 0.1 to 3.0 mg/kg, clonal expansion of both CD4+ and CD8+ T cells in blood was seen between baseline and week 6.

To sequence the TCRbeta CDR3 region, genomic DNA was isolated from the sorted cells. The immunoSEQ Assay was used for sequencing of TCRbeta CDR3 regions. Here the immuneACCESS table is served through TCRdb, limited to in-frame sequences with V and J called. Missing clones are a known gap in these copies; in checked studies unresolved V genes cover under half, and the rest lacks a known reason. Across this sample there are some 87,000 clones, with approximately 90% seen only once. The biggest ten clones account for 0.43% of the sample. The starting material was CD4+ or CD8+ T cells sorted from blood, obtained in a trial of the OX40 agonist ivuxolimab. This clonotype was sampled from an adult with an advanced solid tumor such as melanoma, head and neck, liver or kidney cancer.

This receptor carries the CDR3 CSVGPFHANTGELFF. The DNA reads TGCAGCGTTGGACCCTTTCACGCGAACACCGGGGAGCTGTTTTTT. The chain employs TRBV29-1 and TRBJ2-2, with no reliable assignment of the D segment. V loses 4 bases of germline sequence and J loses 0 bases, and the interval between the two ends is 12 bases. Based on the germline V gene, the CDR1 and CDR2 sequences are SQVTM and ANQGSEA. Including cysteine and phenylalanine, the CDR3 has 15 amino acids. Only the CDR3 part of the read is kept: 45 bases, read in frame from the first base.